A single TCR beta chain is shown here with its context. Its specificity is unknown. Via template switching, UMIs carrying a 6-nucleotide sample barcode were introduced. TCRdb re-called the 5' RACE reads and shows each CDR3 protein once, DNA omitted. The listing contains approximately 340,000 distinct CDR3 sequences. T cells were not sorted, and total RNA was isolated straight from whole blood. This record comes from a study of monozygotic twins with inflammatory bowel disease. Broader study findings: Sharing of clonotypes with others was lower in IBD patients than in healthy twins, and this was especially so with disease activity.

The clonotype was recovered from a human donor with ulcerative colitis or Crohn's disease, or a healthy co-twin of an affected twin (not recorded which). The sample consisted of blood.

The CDR3 protein is CASSLMGPGGPADTQYF. This sequence joins TRBV27 and TRBJ2-3; TCRdb reports TRBD2, a call that lacks DNA to check it against. The CDR3 loop spans 17 amino acids. From germline, CDR1 is MNHEY and CDR2 SMNVEV (reference sequence).